The 2 T cell receptor beta chains presented below share a single source sample, sequenced in a study of cytomegalovirus exposure and HLA in healthy donors. Primers for the PCR totalled 60 Vbeta and 13 Jbeta. TCRdb's table, derived via immunoSEQ multiplex PCR, lists solely in-frame clones and lacks some. Seen here are 150,000 to 200,000 clones, roughly 75% observed once, and the top ten hold about 8%. The sample taken for sequencing was PBMCs. The receptor source for this set is a woman in her thirties or forties in good health and CMV-seropositive.

The J gene is TRBJ2-7, the V gene TRBV19; possible D gene TRBD1, 5 bases. This CDR3 comprises 15 residues. Germline V CDR1 and CDR2: LNHDA, SQIVND (reference sequence). V was cut by 5 bases and J by 5 bases, with 19 bases left in between. CDR3: CASSRTSRQAHEQYF. CDR3 nucleotide sequence: TGTGCCAGTAGTCGGACAAGCCGACAAGCCCACGAGCAGTACTTC.

This chain's CDR3 is CSVEVGRSGTGPDEQYF. Here the CDR3 DNA reads TGCAGCGTTGAAGTGGGGCGCTCCGGGACAGGCCCCGACGAGCAGTACTTC. The chain uses TRBV29-1 and TRBJ2-7; 8 bases match TRBD1. The CDR3 is 17 residues long. V shed 1 base, J shed 5 bases, and the junction held 16 bases outside the gene matches. Germline assignment: CDR1 SQVTM and CDR2 ANQGSEA.